Below, 10 T cell receptor beta chains from the same sample are listed, as sequenced in a study of shared clonotypes between healthy human individuals. Here immunoSEQ multiplex PCR was the method, and the copy in TCRdb shows in-frame clones only, minus some. The table lists millions of clones, more than 85% of them singletons. Sequences were obtained from naive CD4+ T cells from PBMCs. Noted subset: CD45RA+ positively selected. Every receptor here comes from a man younger than 30 in good health. Some clones in this sample may be carry-over from other donors' samples.

The chain recombines TRBV4-1 with TRBJ2-3; possibly TRBD1 or TRBD2 for D (7 bases each). Germline CDR1 reads MGHRA; CDR2 reads YSYEKL. The CDR3 has 16 amino acids. V was clipped by 4 bases and J by 3 bases, with 17 bases between them. CDR3 amino acids: CASSRRQGGGTDTQYF. CDR3 bases: TGCGCCAGCAGCCGGCGCCAGGGGGGAGGGACAGATACGCAGTATTTT.

The CDR3 is CASSVAGLIPPGYF. The DNA for the CDR3 is TGTGCCAGCAGTGTAGCGGGACTCATCCCCCCAGGTTACTTC. The chain couples TRBV11-2 to TRBJ2-5, with 8 nucleotides matching TRBD2. The CDR3 is 14 amino acids. CDR1 is SGHAT and CDR2 is FQNNGV in the germline V gene. Trimming took 6 bases from V and 14 from J; bases not matched to a gene: 17. The whole variable domain, remainder taken from reference TRBV11-2 and TRBJ2-5, is EAGVAQSPRYKIIEKRQSVAFWCNPISGHATLYWYQQILGQGPKLLIQFQNNGVVDDSQLPKDRFSAERLKGVDSTLKIQPAKLEDSAVYLCASSVAGLIPPGYFGPGTRLLVL.

This chain links TRBV10-2 with TRBJ2-1; D is ambiguous. The ends were cut back, 3 bases at V and 0 bases at J, with 9 bases in the middle. CDR3 length: 15 residues. CDR1 WSHSY and CDR2 SAAADI come from the germline V gene. Written as DNA, the CDR3 is TGCGCCAGCAGTGAACCGTTGAGCTCCTACAATGAGCAGTTCTTC. This gives the protein CASSEPLSSYNEQFF.

The chain has TRBV25-1 and TRBJ1-1, with 7 bases that match TRBD1. Trimming removed 3 bases from V and 7 bases from J; junction bases left unmatched: 5. Germline V CDR1 and CDR2: MGHDK, SYGVNS. The length of the CDR3 is 13 residues. The CDR3 DNA is TGTGCCAGCAGTGAGTCTGACAGGGTTGAAGCTTTCTTT. This gives the protein CASSESDRVEAFF.

This clone was seen more than once but under ten times. This sequence joins TRBV28 and TRBJ2-5; D unresolved. V lost 7 bases, J lost 9 bases, and 21 bases lay in between. Germline CDR1 MDHEN, CDR2 SYDVKM. CDR3 length: 14 residues. As DNA, the CDR3 is TGTGCCAGCACCGATAGATTGGATCTTGGGCCCCAGTACTTC. Translated, it gives CASTDRLDLGPQYF. Full variable domain (outside the CDR3, taken from reference TRBV28 and TRBJ2-5): DVKVTQSSRYLVKRTGEKVFLECVQDMDHENMFWYRQDPGLGLRLIYFSYDVKMKEKGDIPEGYSVSREKKERFSLILESASTNQTSMYLCASTDRLDLGPQYFGPGTRLLVL.

This chain joins TRBV7-2 and TRBJ2-5, with 8 nucleotides matching TRBD2. Germline lookup yields CDR1 SGHTA and CDR2 FQGNSA. This CDR3 spans 15 amino acids. V shed 1 base and J 5 bases; nucleotides not matched to a gene: 6. This chain's CDR3 is CASSLGAGAVETQYF. In DNA, the CDR3 is TGTGCCAGCAGCTTAGGAGCGGGGGCGGTGGAGACCCAGTACTTC.

V is TRBV20-1 and J is TRBJ2-3; D not certain. CDR1 is DFQATT and CDR2 is SNEGSKA in the germline V gene (reference sequence). V was clipped by 7 bases and J by 0 bases, with 5 bases between them. The CDR3 has 11 residues. This CDR3 is CSVASTDTQYF. The CDR3 DNA reads as TGCAGTGTCGCCAGCACAGATACGCAGTATTTT.

The V gene is TRBV27, the J gene TRBJ2-5; D perhaps matches TRBD1 (5 bases). The CDR3 consists of 15 residues. The germline gives CDR1 MNHEY, CDR2 SMNVEV (reference sequence). Trimming cost V 0 bases and J 1 base, with 9 bases left between them. The CDR3 nucleotides are TGTGCCAGCAGTTTATCCCGGCAGGGCCAAGAGACCCAGTACTTC. This codes for CASSLSRQGQETQYF.

This chain uses TRBV7-6 with TRBJ1-5; 7 nucleotides match TRBD1. Looked up from germline, CDR1 is SGHVS and CDR2 is FNYEAQ. The CDR3 is 14 amino acids. V gave up 6 bases and J gave up 6 bases; unmatched junction bases: 8. CDR3 region: CASRPGRGTQPQHF. DNA of the CDR3: TGTGCCAGCAGGCCCGGCAGGGGGACTCAGCCCCAGCATTTT.

The rearrangement uses TRBV6-1 and TRBJ2-7, with 10 bases that match TRBD2. The germline V gene has CDR1 MNHNS and CDR2 SASEGT. The CDR3 length is 14 residues. Trimming took 6 bases from V and 2 from J; bases not matched to a gene: 4. CDR3 in amino acids: CASRKREGPYEQYF. CDR3 DNA sequence: TGTGCCAGCAGGAAGCGGGAGGGACCCTACGAGCAGTACTTC.